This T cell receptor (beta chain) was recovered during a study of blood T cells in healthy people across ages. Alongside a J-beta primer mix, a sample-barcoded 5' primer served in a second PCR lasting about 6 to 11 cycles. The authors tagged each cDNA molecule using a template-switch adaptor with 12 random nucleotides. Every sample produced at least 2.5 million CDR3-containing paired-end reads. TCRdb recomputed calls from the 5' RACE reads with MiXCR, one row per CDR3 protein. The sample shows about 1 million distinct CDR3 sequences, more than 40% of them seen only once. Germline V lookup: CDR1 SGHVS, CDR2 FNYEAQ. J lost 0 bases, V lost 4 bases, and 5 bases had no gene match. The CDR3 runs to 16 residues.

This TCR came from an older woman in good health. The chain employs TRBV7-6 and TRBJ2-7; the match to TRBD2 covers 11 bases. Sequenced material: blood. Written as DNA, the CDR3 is TGTGCCAGCAGCTCGGCCGGGACTAGCGGCTCCTACGAGCAGTACTTC. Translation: CASSSAGTSGSYEQYF.